A single sample is the source of the 5 T cell receptor beta chains below, sequenced in a study of blood T cell repertoires in COVID-19. TCRdb's copy holds only in-frame clones and misses some; the assay was immunoSEQ multiplex PCR. The sample consists of about 310,000 clones, about nine tenths of them appearing once. The material sequenced was PBMCs or T cells enriched from blood (not recorded which). These receptors originate from a middle-aged woman who had recovered from COVID-19.

The V and J genes are TRBV24-1 and TRBJ1-1; D ambiguous. CDR1 and CDR2 (germline): KGHDR, SFDVKD. Trimming took off 8 bases at V and 5 bases at J, with 8 bases between the two ends. CDR3 length equals 11 residues. The CDR3 sequence: CATMEGTEAFF. The CDR3 DNA sequence: TGTGCCACCATGGAGGGAACTGAAGCTTTCTTT.

V usage is TRBV5-1 and J usage is TRBJ2-3; tentative D call: TRBD2 (6 bases). The V gene lost 0 bases and the J gene lost 2 bases, with 10 bases spanning the gap. This CDR3 has 15 amino acids. Germline values: CDR1 SGHRS, CDR2 YFSETQ. In DNA form, the CDR3 reads TGCGCCAGCAGCTTGGTAGCGGATAACACAGATACGCAGTATTTT. This codes for CASSLVADNTDTQYF.

This rearrangement joins TRBV7-2 to TRBJ1-2; 8 bases align to TRBD1. Germline V CDR1 and CDR2: SGHTA, FQGNSA. The V segment lost 5 bases and the J segment 6 bases; nucleotides outside the gene matches: 8. The CDR3 spans 14 residues. The CDR3 protein is CASSTQTGANGYTF. The DNA for the CDR3 is TGTGCCAGCAGCACTCAGACAGGGGCAAATGGCTACACCTTC.

The chain recombines TRBV10-3 with TRBJ1-1; D might be TRBD1 (5 bases). Trimming shortened V by 2 bases and J by 10 bases, and 8 bases separated the two germline ends. The CDR3 length is 11 residues. CDR1 and CDR2 (germline): ENHRY, SYGVKD. The CDR3 is CAISEDRAAFF. In DNA form, the CDR3 reads TGTGCCATCAGTGAGGACAGAGCAGCTTTCTTT.

The CDR3 DNA reads as TGCGCCAGCAGCCAAGACCCCACCGGGACAGGGGTCAATGAGCAGTTCTTC. Encoded protein: CASSQDPTGTGVNEQFF. V is TRBV4-3 and J is TRBJ2-1; 10 nucleotides match TRBD1. The germline gives CDR1 LGHNA, CDR2 YSLEER. V dropped 0 bases and J dropped 6; count of bases not matched to a gene: 8. The CDR3 is made up of 17 amino acids.